The clone carrying this T cell receptor beta chain showed up many times. V dropped 0 bases and J dropped 1 base, with 6 bases sitting between them. The V gene's germline CDR1 is GTSNPN and CDR2 SVGIG (reference sequence). The CDR3 runs 13 residues. The sample belongs to a study of T-cell reconstitution after alpha-beta-depleted transplantation in children. Unique molecular identifiers were built into the TCRbeta library. TCRdb itself ran the PCR reads through MiXCR, one entry per CDR3 protein. Of about 610,000 distinct CDR3 sequences in the sample, roughly a tenth are singletons; the top ten hold less than 5%.

The source is a human donor who donated a stem cell graft to a child with acute myeloid leukemia. Specimen: PBMCs from the stem cell graft donor, collected from the stem cell graft. V and J are TRBV30 and TRBJ1-1; D is unresolved. The CDR3 protein is CAWSVLRNTEAFF. CDR3 DNA: TGTGCCTGGAGTGTACTAAGGAACACTGAAGCTTTCTTT.